This is a list of T cell receptor beta chains from one sample in a study of OX40 agonist ivuxolimab in advanced cancers. Sequenced by immunoSEQ multiplex PCR; TCRdb stores in-frame clones only, minus some. The table lists 55,000 to 65,000 clones, around 87% of them singletons, with approximately 0.39% in the top ten. The sample in question was CD4+ or CD8+ T cells sorted from blood, obtained in a trial of the OX40 agonist ivuxolimab. The source of these receptors is an adult with an advanced solid tumor such as melanoma, head and neck, liver or kidney cancer. CDR3s include the opening cysteine and the closing phenylalanine or tryptophan. D genes are given only for firm matches. Expanded clones get a size class; other rows say once, few or many, or leave the size out.

d_call clone_size j_call v_call cdr3_aa cdr3_nt
TRBD2 few TRBJ2-1 TRBV7-9 CASSLRAGASHNEQFF TGTGCCAGCAGTCTCCGAGCGGGAGCTTCCCACAATGAGCAGTTCTTC
TRBD2 - TRBJ2-7 TRBV5-1 CASSWTGTRLYEQYF TGCGCCAGCAGCTGGACCGGGACTAGACTGTACGAGCAGTACTTC
- - TRBJ1-5 TRBV19 CASSIDRQGSGQPQHF TGTGCCAGTAGTATAGATCGCCAGGGGTCTGGTCAGCCCCAGCATTTT
- - TRBJ2-1 TRBV27 CASSYKGLSYNEQFF TGTGCCAGCAGTTATAAGGGCCTCTCCTACAATGAGCAGTTCTTC
- - TRBJ2-6 TRBV7-8 CASSSATAGANVLTF TGTGCCAGCAGCTCCGCCACGGCTGGGGCCAACGTCCTGACTTTC
TRBD1 - TRBJ2-2 TRBV9 CASTTRGGQGATGELFF TGTGCCAGCACCACCCGCGGAGGACAGGGGGCCACCGGGGAGCTGTTTTTT
TRBD1 - TRBJ1-5 TRBV19 CASQSRQGASQPQHF TGTGCCAGCCAATCACGGCAGGGGGCCAGTCAGCCCCAGCATTTT
TRBD1 - TRBJ1-5 TRBV6-1 CASSDSGTGIYQPQHF TGTGCCAGCAGTGATTCCGGGACAGGGATTTATCAGCCCCAGCATTTT
TRBD2 - TRBJ2-2 TRBV7-2 CASRYTPGGDTGELFF TGTGCCAGCAGATACACACCGGGAGGGGACACCGGGGAGCTGTTTTTT
TRBD2 - TRBJ2-3 TRBV4-2 CASSPWTSGGRTDTQYF TGTGCCAGCAGCCCTTGGACTAGCGGGGGGCGCACAGATACGCAGTATTTT
- - TRBJ2-5 TRBV6-5 CASSGLGAERTQYF TGTGCCAGCAGTGGCCTAGGAGCCGAAAGGACCCAGTACTTC
- - TRBJ1-3 TRBV5-1 CASTLFQGNTIYF TGCGCCAGCACTCTCTTCCAGGGAAACACCATATATTTT
- - TRBJ1-1 TRBV12-5 CASQNGLMNTEAFF TGTGCTAGTCAAAATGGACTCATGAACACTGAAGCTTTCTTT
TRBD2 - TRBJ2-6 TRBV28 CASSLPGLAGVISGANVLTF TGTGCCAGCAGTCTCCCGGGACTAGCGGGCGTCATCTCTGGGGCCAACGTCCTGACTTTC
TRBD1 - TRBJ2-5 TRBV19 CASRVLGQVKETQYF TGTGCCAGTAGGGTACTCGGACAGGTGAAGGAGACCCAGTACTTC
- medium-sized TRBJ1-1 TRBV27 CASRPERGNTEAFF TGTGCCAGCAGACCCGAACGGGGGAACACTGAAGCTTTCTTT
- once TRBJ1-1 TRBV14 CASSQQTVAFTEAFF TGTGCCAGCAGCCAACAGACAGTCGCGTTTACTGAAGCTTTCTTT
- few TRBJ2-1 TRBV2 CASNQGLSSSYNEQFF TGTGCCAGCAACCAGGGACTGTCGAGCTCCTACAATGAGCAGTTCTTC
- - TRBJ1-1 TRBV5-8 CASSLGPGVYQAFF TGTGCCAGCAGCTTGGGTCCGGGGGTATACCAGGCTTTCTTT
- - TRBJ2-2 TRBV19 CASTDGGNTGELFF TGTGCCTCCACGGACGGTGGGAACACCGGGGAGCTGTTTTTT
- once TRBJ2-2 TRBV4-1 CASSPTLTGELFF TGCGCCAGCAGCCCCACTCTCACCGGGGAGCTGTTTTTT
- - TRBJ2-5 TRBV18 CASSPPGRPKETQYF TGTGCCAGCTCACCACCGGGCAGACCTAAAGAGACCCAGTACTTC
- - TRBJ2-3 TRBV11-2 CASSPSWGRTDTQYF TGTGCCAGCAGCCCAAGCTGGGGGCGCACAGATACGCAGTATTTT
- - TRBJ2-5 TRBV27 CASSPRQQGETQYF TGTGCCAGCAGTCCCCGGCAACAGGGCGAGACCCAGTACTTC
TRBD2 - TRBJ2-2 TRBV15 CATRLAGMAGELFF TGTGCCACCAGACTAGCGGGGATGGCCGGGGAGCTGTTTTTT
- - TRBJ2-7 TRBV5-1 CASSSLGGGFDEQYF TGCGCCAGCAGCTCCCTCGGCGGTGGGTTCGACGAGCAGTACTTC
- - TRBJ2-7 TRBV6-5 CASNTRGRSYEQYF TGTGCCAGCAATACCCGAGGACGATCCTACGAGCAGTACTTC
- - TRBJ2-1 TRBV4-1 CASSQGFRGRVRNTIRGEQFF TGCGCCAGCAGCCAGGGCTTTCGGGGCAGGGTGAGGAATACTATAAGGGGTGAGCAGTTCTTC
TRBD1 - TRBJ2-3 TRBV29-1 CSVEGVRGRPDTQYF TGCAGCGTTGAAGGGGTCAGGGGGCGACCAGATACGCAGTATTTT
- - TRBJ1-2 TRBV12-5 CASGPTDGIYGYTF TGTGCTAGTGGCCCAACGGACGGGATCTATGGCTACACCTTC
- - TRBJ1-4 TRBV6-5 CASSLRTDQREKLFF TGTGCCAGCAGTCTTCGGACGGACCAGCGGGAAAAACTGTTTTTT
TRBD1 - TRBJ1-3 TRBV18 CASSPGTGGYSGNTIYF TGTGCCAGCTCACCCGGGACAGGAGGATACTCTGGAAACACCATATATTTT
TRBD1 - TRBJ2-3 TRBV12-5 CASAPGQVLDTQYF TGTGCTAGTGCCCCGGGACAGGTGCTAGATACGCAGTATTTT
- - TRBJ2-7 TRBV28 CASRRWSIAGMFQRYEQYF TGTGCCAGCAGGCGATGGAGTATCGCAGGAATGTTTCAGCGCTACGAGCAGTACTTC
- - TRBJ2-7 TRBV27 CASSLAVGVAYEQYF TGTGCCAGCAGTTTAGCCGTCGGAGTCGCGTACGAGCAGTACTTC
- - TRBJ2-5 TRBV19 CASSPTGRQETQYF TGTGCCAGTAGTCCAACGGGACGCCAAGAGACCCAGTACTTC
- - TRBJ2-1 TRBV6-5 CASRSDYLTNNEQFF TGTGCCAGCAGATCAGACTACCTAACCAACAATGAGCAGTTCTTC
- - TRBJ1-4 TRBV2 CASSARGRLFF TGTGCCAGCAGTGCTCGTGGACGACTGTTTTTT
TRBD2 - TRBJ2-1 TRBV7-9 CASSPKSSGSSYNEQFF TGTGCCAGCAGCCCCAAATCTAGCGGGAGCTCCTACAATGAGCAGTTCTTC
- - TRBJ2-1 TRBV12-5 CASGAWVSPGPYNEQFF TGTGCTAGTGGTGCTTGGGTAAGCCCGGGGCCTTACAATGAGCAGTTCTTC
TRBD2 - TRBJ2-5 TRBV5-1 CASSVGLQETQYF TGCGCCAGCAGCGTGGGACTACAAGAGACCCAGTACTTC
TRBD2 - TRBJ2-3 TRBV5-1 CASSFSGGAYTQYF TGCGCCAGCAGCTTTAGCGGGGGGGCCTATACGCAGTATTTT
- - TRBJ2-1 TRBV18 CASSPEVNEQFF TGTGCCAGCTCACCAGAAGTGAATGAGCAGTTCTTC
- few TRBJ2-1 TRBV7-2 CASSFWGEQFF TGTGCCAGCAGCTTCTGGGGAGAGCAGTTCTTC
- - TRBJ1-3 TRBV5-4 CASSLGGGNSGNTIYF TGTGCCAGCAGCTTGGGGGGAGGAAACTCTGGAAACACCATATATTTT
- few TRBJ1-3 TRBV9 CASSVAPTFGNTIYF TGTGCCAGCAGCGTAGCTCCGACTTTTGGAAACACCATATATTTT
- once TRBJ2-5 TRBV5-1 CASSLWAKEETQYF TGCGCCAGCAGCTTATGGGCTAAGGAAGAGACCCAGTACTTC